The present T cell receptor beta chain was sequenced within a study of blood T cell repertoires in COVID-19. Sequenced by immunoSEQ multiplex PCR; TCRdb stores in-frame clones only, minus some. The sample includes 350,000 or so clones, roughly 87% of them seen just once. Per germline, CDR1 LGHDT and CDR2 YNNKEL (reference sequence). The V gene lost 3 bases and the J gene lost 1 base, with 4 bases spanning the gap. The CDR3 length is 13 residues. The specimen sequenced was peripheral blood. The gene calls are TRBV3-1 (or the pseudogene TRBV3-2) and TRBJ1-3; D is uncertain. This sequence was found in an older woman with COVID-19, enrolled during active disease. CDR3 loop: CASSQESGNTIYF. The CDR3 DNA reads TGTGCCAGCAGCCAGGAGTCTGGAAACACCATATATTTT.